This T cell receptor (beta chain) stems from a study of shared T cell receptors in the human thymus. Trimming took off 11 bases at V and 5 bases at J, with 18 bases between the two ends. Germline V CDR1 and CDR2: MNHEY, SMNVEV (reference sequence). The length of the CDR3 is 14 residues. The protocol was immunoSEQ multiplex PCR, while the TCRdb copy is restricted to in-frame clones and leaves out a portion. Of over 650,000 clones in the sample, approximately 89% are singletons; the top ten hold 0.0094%. These records were also assigned to another study, of human thymus T cells. That paper notes: Among thymic and blood repertoires, usage of V and J genes appeared biased.

Sample: thymocytes. The V call is TRBV27, the J call TRBJ2-2; the D gene is possibly TRBD1 (5 bases). This TCR came from a boy younger than two with a congenital heart defect. The CDR3 nucleotides are TGTGCCGCCCAGACAGTGCCAGGGACCGGGGAGCTGTTTTTT. Translation gives CAAQTVPGTGELFF.